A selection of T cell receptor beta chains follows, all from one sample in a study of CD8 T cells in ankylosing spondylitis. TCRdb processed the 5' RACE reads anew with MiXCR; each CDR3 protein has one entry. The sample shows 200,000 to 250,000 distinct CDR3 sequences, under 12% of them seen only once. The sequencing sample was made of blood, either unsorted or a sorted T cell fraction (not recorded which). The receptors derive from a male donor with ankylosing spondylitis or in good health (not recorded which). Each CDR3 is given with its conserved first and last residue. D genes are given only for firm matches. Clone size is given for some rows only: seen once, a few or many times, or a class if the clone is expanded.

v_call	j_call	d_call	clone_size	cdr3_aa	cdr3_nt
TRBV5-6	TRBJ2-7	.	many	CASSFAGSSYEQYF	TGTGCCAGCAGCTTTGCGGGGAGCTCCTACGAGCAGTACTTC
TRBV11-2	TRBJ2-3	.	many	CASSFGYGGGTDTQYF	TGTGCCAGCAGCTTTGGTTACGGGGGCGGAACAGATACGCAGTATTTT
TRBV5-1	TRBJ1-6	TRBD1	many	CASSSGTGSNSPLHF	TGCGCCAGCAGCAGCGGGACAGGGAGTAATTCACCCCTCCACTTT
TRBV5-1	TRBJ2-1	.	.	CASSAYGGRSYNEQFF	TGCGCCAGCAGCGCCTACGGGGGACGCTCCTACAATGAGCAGTTCTTC
TRBV20-1	TRBJ2-3	TRBD2	many	CRVQRDTDTQYF	TGCAGGGTACAGCGGGACACAGATACGCAGTATTTT
TRBV11-2	TRBJ2-6	TRBD1	few	CASSLSPGTVFSGANVLTF	TGTGCCAGCAGCTTAAGCCCCGGGACAGTTTTCTCTGGGGCCAACGTCCTGACTTTC
TRBV20-1	TRBJ1-2	.	few	CSASAAVIEYGYTF	TGCAGTGCTAGTGCGGCAGTCATCGAGTATGGCTACACCTTC
TRBV12-3/TRBV12-4	TRBJ1-2	.	many	CASSHGREDYGYTF	TGTGCCAGCAGTCACGGACGTGAGGATTATGGCTACACCTTC
TRBV6-6	TRBJ2-7	.	many	CASSTGPTYEQYF	TGTGCCAGCAGTACGGGGCCTACCTACGAGCAGTACTTC
TRBV18	TRBJ1-3	.	.	CASSPTESGNTIYF	TGTGCCAGCTCACCCACCGAATCTGGAAACACCATATATTTT
TRBV5-6	TRBJ1-1	.	many	CASSSPSIMNTEAFF	TGTGCCAGCAGCTCCCCGTCGATTATGAACACTGAAGCTTTCTTT
TRBV5-1	TRBJ1-1	.	.	CASSLDQGRTEAFF	TGCGCCAGCAGCTTGGATCAGGGACGGACTGAAGCTTTCTTT
TRBV5-1	TRBJ2-7	.	many	CASSTGLIYEQYF	TGCGCCAGCAGCACGGGGTTAATCTACGAGCAGTACTTC
TRBV3-1	TRBJ2-2	TRBD1	many	CASSQQWTGAGTGELFF	TGTGCCAGCAGCCAACAGTGGACAGGGGCTGGCACCGGGGAGCTGTTTTTT
TRBV24-1	TRBJ2-5	TRBD2	many	CATSDPRLAGVETQYF	TGTGCCACCAGTGATCCGCGGCTAGCGGGGGTGGAGACCCAGTACTTC
TRBV18	TRBJ1-6	TRBD1	many	CASSPGQAVSSPLHF	TGTGCCAGCTCACCAGGACAGGCTGTTAGTTCACCCCTCCACTTT
TRBV12-3/TRBV12-4	TRBJ1-1	TRBD1	many	CASSSPTGSEAFF	TGTGCCAGCAGTTCCCCGACAGGGTCGGAAGCTTTCTTT
TRBV6-1	TRBJ2-1	TRBD1	many	CASSPGQGLQQFF	TGTGCCAGCAGTCCGGGACAGGGTCTCCAGCAGTTCTTC
TRBV12-3/TRBV12-4	TRBJ2-5	.	few	CASSFGGAQETQYF	TGTGCCAGCAGTTTTGGGGGGGCCCAAGAGACCCAGTACTTC
TRBV18	TRBJ1-2	TRBD1	.	CASSRQGWSPDYGYTF	TGTGCCAGCTCGCGACAGGGTTGGAGCCCGGACTATGGCTACACCTTC
TRBV5-8	TRBJ2-3	.	.	CASSLEDLTDTQYF	TGTGCCAGCAGCTTGGAGGATCTCACAGATACGCAGTATTTT
TRBV7-9	TRBJ2-1	TRBD1	many	CASSLAGTGSDEQFF	TGTGCCAGCAGCTTAGCCGGGACAGGGAGCGATGAGCAGTTCTTC
TRBV10-3	TRBJ2-5	.	few	CAISPAEPQETQYF	TGTGCCATCAGTCCGGCGGAGCCACAAGAGACCCAGTACTTC
TRBV20-1	TRBJ2-1	.	.	CSAETGGANEQFF	TGCAGTGCCGAAACCGGGGGTGCCAATGAGCAGTTCTTC